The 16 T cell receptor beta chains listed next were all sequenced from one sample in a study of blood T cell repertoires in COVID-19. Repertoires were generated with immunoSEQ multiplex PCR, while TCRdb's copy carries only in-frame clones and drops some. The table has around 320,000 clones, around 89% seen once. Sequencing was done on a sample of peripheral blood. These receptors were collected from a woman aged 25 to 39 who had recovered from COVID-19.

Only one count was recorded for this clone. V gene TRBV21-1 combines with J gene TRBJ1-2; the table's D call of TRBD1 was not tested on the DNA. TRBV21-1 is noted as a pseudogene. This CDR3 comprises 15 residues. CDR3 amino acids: CASSGRDRGFYGYTF. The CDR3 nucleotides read TGTGCCAGCAGCGGCCGGGACAGGGGATTTTATGGCTACACCTTC.

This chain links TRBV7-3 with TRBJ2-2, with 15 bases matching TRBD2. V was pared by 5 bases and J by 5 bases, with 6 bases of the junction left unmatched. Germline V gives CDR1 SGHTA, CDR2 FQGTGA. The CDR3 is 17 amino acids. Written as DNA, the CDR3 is TGTGCCAGCAGCCCCGGACTAGCGGGGGGGGATACCGGGGAGCTGTTTTTT. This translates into CASSPGLAGGDTGELFF.

This chain's CDR3 is CASNEGAESYEQYF. The CDR3 region has the DNA TGTGCCAGCAATGAGGGGGCCGAATCCTACGAGCAGTACTTC. This chain connects TRBV2 to TRBJ2-7; 7 bases agree with TRBD1. The CDR3 consists of 14 residues. Per germline, CDR1 SNHLY and CDR2 FYNNEI. Trimming at V came to 7 bases and at J to 1 base, leaving 7 bases not matched to a gene. Full variable domain (missing parts from reference TRBV2 and TRBJ2-7): EPEVTQTPSHQVTQMGQEVILRCVPISNHLYFYWYRQILGQKVEFLVSFYNNEISEKSEIFDDQFSVERPDGSNFTLKIRSTKLEDSAMYFCASNEGAESYEQYFGPGTRLTVT.

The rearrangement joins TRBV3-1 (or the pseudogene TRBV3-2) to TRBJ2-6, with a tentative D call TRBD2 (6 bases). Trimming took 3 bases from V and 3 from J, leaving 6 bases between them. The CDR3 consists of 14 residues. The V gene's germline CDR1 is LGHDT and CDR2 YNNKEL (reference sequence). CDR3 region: CASSHGSGANVLTF. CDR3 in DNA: TGTGCCAGCAGCCACGGGAGTGGGGCCAACGTCCTGACTTTC.

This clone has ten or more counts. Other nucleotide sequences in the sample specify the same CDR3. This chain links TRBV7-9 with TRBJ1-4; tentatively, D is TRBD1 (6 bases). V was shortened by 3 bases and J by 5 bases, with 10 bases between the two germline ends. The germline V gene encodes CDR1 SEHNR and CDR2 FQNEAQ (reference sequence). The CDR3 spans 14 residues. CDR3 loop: CASSFGQGNEKLFF. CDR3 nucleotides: TGTGCCAGCAGCTTTGGCCAGGGGAATGAAAAACTGTTTTTT.

The CDR3 is CSVPRGADTGELFF. The CDR3 DNA follows: TGCAGCGTCCCCAGGGGCGCGGACACCGGGGAGCTGTTTTTT. The gene calls are TRBV29-1 and TRBJ2-2; D possibly corresponds to TRBD1 (6 bases). The CDR3 has 14 residues. V gave up 6 bases and J gave up 3 bases, with 14 bases separating them. The germline CDR1 and CDR2 sequences are SQVTM and ANQGSEA.

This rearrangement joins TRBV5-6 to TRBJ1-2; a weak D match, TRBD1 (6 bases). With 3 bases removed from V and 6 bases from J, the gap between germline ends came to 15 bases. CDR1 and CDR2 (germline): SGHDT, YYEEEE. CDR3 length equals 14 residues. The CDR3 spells CASSYAQGIHGYTF. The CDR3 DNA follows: TGTGCCAGCAGCTACGCACAGGGAATTCATGGCTACACCTTC. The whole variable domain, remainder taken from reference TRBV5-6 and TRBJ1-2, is DAGVTQSPTHLIKTRGQQVTLRCSPKSGHDTVSWYQQALGQGPQFIFQYYEEEERQRGNFPDRFSGHQFPNYSSELNVNALLLGDSALYLCASSYAQGIHGYTFGSGTRLTVV.

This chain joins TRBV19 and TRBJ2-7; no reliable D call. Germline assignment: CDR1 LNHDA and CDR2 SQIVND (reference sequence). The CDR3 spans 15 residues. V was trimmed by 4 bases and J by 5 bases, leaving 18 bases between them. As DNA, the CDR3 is TGTGCCAGTAGTAGCCGTTTTACCCTAACGGACGAGCAGTACTTC. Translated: CASSSRFTLTDEQYF.

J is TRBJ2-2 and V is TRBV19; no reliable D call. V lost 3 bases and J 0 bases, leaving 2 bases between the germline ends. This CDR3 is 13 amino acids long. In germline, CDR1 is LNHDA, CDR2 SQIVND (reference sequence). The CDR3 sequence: CASSIANTGELFF. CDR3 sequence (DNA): TGTGCCAGTAGTATCGCGAACACCGGGGAGCTGTTTTTT.

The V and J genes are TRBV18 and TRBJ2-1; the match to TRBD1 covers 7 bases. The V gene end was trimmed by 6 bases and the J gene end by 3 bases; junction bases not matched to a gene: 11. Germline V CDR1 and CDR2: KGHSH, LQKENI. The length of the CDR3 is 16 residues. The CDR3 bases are TGTGCCAGCTCGACCGCAGGGGGTTTCGTCTACAATGAGCAGTTCTTC. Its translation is CASSTAGGFVYNEQFF.

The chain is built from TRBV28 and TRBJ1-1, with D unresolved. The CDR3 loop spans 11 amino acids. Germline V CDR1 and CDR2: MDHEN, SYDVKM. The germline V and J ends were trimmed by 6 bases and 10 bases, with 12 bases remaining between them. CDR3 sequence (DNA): TGTGCCAGCAGAAGTACCTCCGGAGCTTTCTTT. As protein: CASRSTSGAFF.

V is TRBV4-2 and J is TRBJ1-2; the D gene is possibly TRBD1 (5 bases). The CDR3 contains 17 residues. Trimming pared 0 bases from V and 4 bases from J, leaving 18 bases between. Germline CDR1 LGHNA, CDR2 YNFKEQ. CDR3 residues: CASSQDYSVGPGYGYTF. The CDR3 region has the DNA TGTGCCAGCAGCCAAGACTACAGTGTGGGGCCCGGCTATGGCTACACCTTC.

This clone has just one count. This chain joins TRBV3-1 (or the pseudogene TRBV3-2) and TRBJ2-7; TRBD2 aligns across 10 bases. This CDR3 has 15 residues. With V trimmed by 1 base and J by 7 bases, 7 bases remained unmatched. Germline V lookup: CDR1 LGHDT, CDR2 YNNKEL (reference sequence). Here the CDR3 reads CASSQVSGLAPEQYF. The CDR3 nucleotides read TGTGCCAGCAGCCAAGTATCGGGACTAGCGCCTGAGCAGTACTTC.

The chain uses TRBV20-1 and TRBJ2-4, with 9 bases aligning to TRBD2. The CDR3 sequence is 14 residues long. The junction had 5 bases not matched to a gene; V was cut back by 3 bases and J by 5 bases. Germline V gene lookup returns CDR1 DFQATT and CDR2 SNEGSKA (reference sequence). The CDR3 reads CSASAASGENIQYF. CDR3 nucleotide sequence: TGCAGTGCTAGTGCGGCTAGCGGGGAAAACATTCAGTACTTC.

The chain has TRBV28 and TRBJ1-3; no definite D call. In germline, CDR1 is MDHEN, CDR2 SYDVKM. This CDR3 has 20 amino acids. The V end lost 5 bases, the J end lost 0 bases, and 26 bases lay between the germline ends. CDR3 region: CASSPRIVRPTRGSGNTIYF. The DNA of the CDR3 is TGTGCCAGCAGTCCCCGAATAGTACGTCCCACTCGAGGCTCTGGAAACACCATATATTTT.

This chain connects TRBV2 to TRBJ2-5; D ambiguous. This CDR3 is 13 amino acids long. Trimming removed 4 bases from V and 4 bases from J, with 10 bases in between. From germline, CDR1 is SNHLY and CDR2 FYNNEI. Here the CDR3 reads CASSGLLRETQYF. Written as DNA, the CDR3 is TGTGCCAGCAGTGGACTCTTGAGAGAGACCCAGTACTTC.